This T cell receptor beta chain was sequenced in a study of blood T cell repertoires in COVID-19. Study at large: Acute-phase and convalescent COVID-19 samples originated in the United States, Italy and Spain. Sample material is recorded as cDNA or gDNA derived from T cells, B-cell-depleted T cells, or PBMCs.

In the source study's methods: Counts of nucleated cells, estimated from reference gene primer amplification, were obtained. Produced via immunoSEQ multiplex PCR; TCRdb's table is partial and in-frame only. V and J calls and clone size are copied from that table; D and trimming were computed from the DNA. Of 200,000 to 250,000 clones in the sample, about 85% were seen once. V was pared by 4 bases and J by 1 base, with 9 bases of the junction left unmatched. Germline CDR1 MNHEY, CDR2 SVGAGI. This CDR3 region has 16 residues. Material: peripheral blood. The chain is built from TRBV6-5 and TRBJ1-1; 7 nucleotides align to TRBD1. This clonotype was sampled from a man aged 35-49 years with acute or convalescent COVID-19. CDR3 sequence (DNA): TGTGCCAGCAGTTCCCGTCCGGGACAGAGGAACACTGAAGCTTTCTTT. Translating gives CASSSRPGQRNTEAFF.